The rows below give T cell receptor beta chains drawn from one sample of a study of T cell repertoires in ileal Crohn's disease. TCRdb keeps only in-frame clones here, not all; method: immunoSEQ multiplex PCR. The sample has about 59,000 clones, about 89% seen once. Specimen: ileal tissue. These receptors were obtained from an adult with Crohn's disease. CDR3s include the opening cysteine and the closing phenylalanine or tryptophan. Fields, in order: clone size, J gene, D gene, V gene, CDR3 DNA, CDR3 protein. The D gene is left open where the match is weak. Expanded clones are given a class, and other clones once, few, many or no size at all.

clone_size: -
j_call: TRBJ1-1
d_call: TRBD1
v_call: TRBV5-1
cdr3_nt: TGCGCCAGCAGCTTGGACAGGGGGCAGGACACTGAAGCTTTCTTT
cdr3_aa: CASSLDRGQDTEAFF

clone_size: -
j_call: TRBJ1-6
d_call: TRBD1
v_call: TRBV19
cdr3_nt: TGTGCCAGTCAACGGACAGGGATCTCCAAAAATTCACCCCTCCACTTT
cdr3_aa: CASQRTGISKNSPLHF

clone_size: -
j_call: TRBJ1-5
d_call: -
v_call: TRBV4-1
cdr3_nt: TGCGCCAGCAGCCAAGATAGTAACAATCAGCCCCAGCATTTT
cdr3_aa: CASSQDSNNQPQHF

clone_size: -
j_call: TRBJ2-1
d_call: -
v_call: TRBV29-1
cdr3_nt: TGCAGCGTTGTCGGGCGGGTCCTCTACAATGAGCAGTTCTTC
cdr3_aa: CSVVGRVLYNEQFF

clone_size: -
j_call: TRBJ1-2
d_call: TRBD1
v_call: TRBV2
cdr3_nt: TGTGCCAGCAGACAGGGGCGTAGCTATGGCTACACCTTC
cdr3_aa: CASRQGRSYGYTF

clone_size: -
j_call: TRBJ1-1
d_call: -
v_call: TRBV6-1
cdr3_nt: TGTGCCAGCAGTGAGGCTGCAGGTTTGAGCACTGAAGCTTTCTTT
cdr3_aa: CASSEAAGLSTEAFF

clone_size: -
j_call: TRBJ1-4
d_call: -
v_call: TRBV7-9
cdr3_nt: TGTGCCAGCAGCTTATACAGAGATAATGAAAAACTGTTTTTT
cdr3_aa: CASSLYRDNEKLFF

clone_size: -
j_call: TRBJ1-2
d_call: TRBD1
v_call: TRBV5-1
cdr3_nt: TGCGCCAGCAGCGGAGGACAGGGTTCTGGCTACACCTTC
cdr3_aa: CASSGGQGSGYTF

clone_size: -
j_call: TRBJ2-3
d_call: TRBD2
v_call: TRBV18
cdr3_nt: TGTGCCAGCTCACCATTGGATGACCTAGCGGAAGGCGGTACTCCGCAGTATTTT
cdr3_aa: CASSPLDDLAEGGTPQYF

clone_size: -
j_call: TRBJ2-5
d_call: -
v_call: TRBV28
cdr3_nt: TGTGCCAGCAGGCCGACTAGTCACCAAGAGACCCAGTACTTC
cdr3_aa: CASRPTSHQETQYF

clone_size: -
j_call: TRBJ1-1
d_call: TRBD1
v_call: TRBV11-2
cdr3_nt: TGTGCCAGCAGCCCAGCAGGGGGAAGCCTAGGAACGGCTTTCTTT
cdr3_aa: CASSPAGGSLGTAFF

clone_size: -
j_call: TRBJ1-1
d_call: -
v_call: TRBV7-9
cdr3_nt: TGTGCCAGCAGACTAGGTTCGGGGTGGACTGAAGCTTTCTTT
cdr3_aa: CASRLGSGWTEAFF

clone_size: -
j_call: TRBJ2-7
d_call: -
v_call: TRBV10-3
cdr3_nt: TGTGCCATCAGTGAGGAGGTTGTTGGAGGGGGCAGGTCCTACGAGCAGTACTTC
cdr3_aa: CAISEEVVGGGRSYEQYF

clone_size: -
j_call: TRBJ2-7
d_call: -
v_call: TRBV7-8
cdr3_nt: TGTGCCAGCAGCTTAAGGGGGACGGGATCATACGAGCAGTACTTC
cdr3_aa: CASSLRGTGSYEQYF

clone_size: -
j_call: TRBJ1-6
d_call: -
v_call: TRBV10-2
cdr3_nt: TGCGCCAGCAGTGAGTGGGGGCAGGGGAGATCACCCCTCCACTTT
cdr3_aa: CASSEWGQGRSPLHF

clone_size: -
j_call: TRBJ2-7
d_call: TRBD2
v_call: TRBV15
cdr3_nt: TGTGCCACCAGCAGAGATTCTAGCGGGATCTACGAGCAGTACTTC
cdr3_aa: CATSRDSSGIYEQYF

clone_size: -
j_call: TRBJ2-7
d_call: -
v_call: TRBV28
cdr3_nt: TGTGCCAGCAGTCCAGGAGGCCCTGGGTCCCGATACTTC
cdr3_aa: CASSPGGPGSRYF

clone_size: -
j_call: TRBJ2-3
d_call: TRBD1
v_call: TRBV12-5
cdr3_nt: TGTGCTAGTGGTTTGAGGGCAGGGGGCGTAGATACGCAGTATTTT
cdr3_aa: CASGLRAGGVDTQYF

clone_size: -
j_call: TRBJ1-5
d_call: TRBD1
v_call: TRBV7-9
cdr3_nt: TGTGCCAGCAGCACAGCGGGGGGACAGGGGCAGCCCCAGCATTTT
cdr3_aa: CASSTAGGQGQPQHF

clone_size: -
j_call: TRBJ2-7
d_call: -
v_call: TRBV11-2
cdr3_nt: TGTGCCAGCAGCTTCGGTACAGGGCGGTACGAGCAGTACTTC
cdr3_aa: CASSFGTGRYEQYF

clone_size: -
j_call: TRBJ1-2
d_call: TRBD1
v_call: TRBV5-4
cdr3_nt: TGTGCCAGCAGCTCTTTTCAGGGGGCGCCTTTTGGCTACACCTTC
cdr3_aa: CASSSFQGAPFGYTF

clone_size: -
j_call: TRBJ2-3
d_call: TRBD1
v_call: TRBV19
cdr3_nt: TGTGCCAGTAGTTTCTCGACAGGGCCCACAGATACGCAGTATTTT
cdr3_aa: CASSFSTGPTDTQYF

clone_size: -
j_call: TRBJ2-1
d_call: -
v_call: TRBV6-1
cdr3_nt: TGTGCCAGCAGTGGAGTTGCGCCTAGTCCTGGGGAGCAGTTCTTC
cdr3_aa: CASSGVAPSPGEQFF

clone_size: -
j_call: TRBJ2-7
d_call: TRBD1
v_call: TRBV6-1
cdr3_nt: TGTGCCAGCAGTGTTTACAGGGGCCCCTACGAGCAGTACTTC
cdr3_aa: CASSVYRGPYEQYF

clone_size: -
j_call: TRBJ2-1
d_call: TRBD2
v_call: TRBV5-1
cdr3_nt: TGCGCCAGCAGCTTGGCGGGGGGAGATTACAATGAGCAGTTCTTC
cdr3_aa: CASSLAGGDYNEQFF

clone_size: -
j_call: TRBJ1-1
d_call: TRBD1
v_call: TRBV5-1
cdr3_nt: TGCGCCAGCAGCCCGGAGGGTCAGGGGGCCTTCAACACTGAAGCTTTCTTT
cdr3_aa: CASSPEGQGAFNTEAFF

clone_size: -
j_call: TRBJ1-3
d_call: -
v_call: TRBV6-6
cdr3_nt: TGTGCCAGCAGTTACGCCAGGGGTGGTCGAAACACCATATATTTT
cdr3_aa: CASSYARGGRNTIYF

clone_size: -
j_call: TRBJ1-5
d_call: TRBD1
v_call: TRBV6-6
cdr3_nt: TGTGCCAGTAGGGGGCAGGGGTTCAGTCAGCCCCAGCATTTT
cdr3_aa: CASRGQGFSQPQHF

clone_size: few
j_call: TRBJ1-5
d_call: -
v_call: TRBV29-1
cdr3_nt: TGCAGCGTTGGGGGCTCGAGCAATCAGCCCCAGCATTTT
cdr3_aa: CSVGGSSNQPQHF

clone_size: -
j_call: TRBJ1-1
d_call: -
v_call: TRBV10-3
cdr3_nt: TGTGCCATCAGTGTAGGGGCGATGAACACTGAAGCTTTCTTT
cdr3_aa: CAISVGAMNTEAFF

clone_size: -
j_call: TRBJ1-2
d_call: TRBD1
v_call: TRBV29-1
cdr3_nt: TGCAGCGTTGTCGGACAGGGATATAACTATGGCTACACCTTC
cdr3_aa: CSVVGQGYNYGYTF

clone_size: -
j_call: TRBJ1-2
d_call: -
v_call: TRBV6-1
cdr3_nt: TGTGCCAGCAGTGAAGTCACACGTTCCTATGGCTACACCTTC
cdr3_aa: CASSEVTRSYGYTF

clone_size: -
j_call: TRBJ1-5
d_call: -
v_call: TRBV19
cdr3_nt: TGTGCCAGTAGTATAGTGCAGGGTGGTCTAGGGCCCCAGCATTTT
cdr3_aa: CASSIVQGGLGPQHF

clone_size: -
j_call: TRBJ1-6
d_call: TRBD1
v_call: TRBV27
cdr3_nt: TGTGCCAGCAGGAATATCTGGACAGGGCCTAGTCCCCTCCACTTT
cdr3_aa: CASRNIWTGPSPLHF

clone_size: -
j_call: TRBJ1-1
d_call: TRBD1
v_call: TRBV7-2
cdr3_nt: TGTGCCAGCAGCATTGTAGGACAGGGGGCTCCGAGGAACACTGAAGCTTTCTTT
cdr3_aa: CASSIVGQGAPRNTEAFF

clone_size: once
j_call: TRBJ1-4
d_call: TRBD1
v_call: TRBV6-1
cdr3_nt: TGTGCCAGCAATTGGGACAGACGTAATGAAAAACTGTTTTTT
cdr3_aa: CASNWDRRNEKLFF

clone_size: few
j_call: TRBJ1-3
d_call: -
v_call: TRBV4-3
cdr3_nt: TGCGCCAGCAGCCAAGAGCAGGGAAACACCATATATTTT
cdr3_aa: CASSQEQGNTIYF

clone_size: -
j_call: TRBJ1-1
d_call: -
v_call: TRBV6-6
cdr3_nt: TGTGCCAGCAGTTCGAGATACACTGAAGCTTTCTTT
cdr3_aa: CASSSRYTEAFF

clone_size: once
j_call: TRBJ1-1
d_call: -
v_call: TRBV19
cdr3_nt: TGTGCCAGTAGTATAGATACATTTAACACTGAAGCTTTCTTT
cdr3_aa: CASSIDTFNTEAFF

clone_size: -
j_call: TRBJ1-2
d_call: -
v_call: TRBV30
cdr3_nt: TGTGCCTGGAGTCCATCACAGCACTATGGCTACACCTTC
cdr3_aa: CAWSPSQHYGYTF

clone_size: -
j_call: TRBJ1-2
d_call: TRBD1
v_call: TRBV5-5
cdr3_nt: TGTGCCAGCAGCTTGGGACAGGGGGGCGATGGCTACACCTTC
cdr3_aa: CASSLGQGGDGYTF

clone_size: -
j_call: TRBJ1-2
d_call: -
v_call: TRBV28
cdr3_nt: TGTGCCAGCAGACTGACAGGTGCCTATGGCTACACCTTC
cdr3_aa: CASRLTGAYGYTF

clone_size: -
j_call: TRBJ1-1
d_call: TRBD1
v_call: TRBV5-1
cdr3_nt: TGCGCCAGCAGCTTAGGGACAGCAAACACTGAAGCTTTCTTT
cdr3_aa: CASSLGTANTEAFF

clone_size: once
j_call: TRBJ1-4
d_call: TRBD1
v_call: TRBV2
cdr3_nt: TGTGCCAGCAGGCACAGGGGGGGAGATGAAAAACTGTTTTTT
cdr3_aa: CASRHRGGDEKLFF

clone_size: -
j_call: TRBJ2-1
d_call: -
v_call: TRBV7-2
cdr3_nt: TGTGCCAGCAGCGCACAGGGACCCCCGTTCAATGAGCAGTTCTTC
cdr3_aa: CASSAQGPPFNEQFF

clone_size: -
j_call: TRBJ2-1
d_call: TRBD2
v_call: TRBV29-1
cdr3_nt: TGCAGCGTTGAATCAAAGGGGACTAGCGGAAACAATGAGCAGTTCTTC
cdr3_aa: CSVESKGTSGNNEQFF

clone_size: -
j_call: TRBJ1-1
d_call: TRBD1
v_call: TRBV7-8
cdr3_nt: TGTGCCAGCAGCTCCGATATCGGAAACAGGGGGATAGCTGAAGCTTTCTTT
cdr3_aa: CASSSDIGNRGIAEAFF

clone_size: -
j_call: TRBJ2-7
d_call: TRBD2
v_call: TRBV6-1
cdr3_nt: TGTGCCAGCAGTCAGACTAGCGGGGGAACCTACGAGCAGTACTTC
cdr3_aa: CASSQTSGGTYEQYF

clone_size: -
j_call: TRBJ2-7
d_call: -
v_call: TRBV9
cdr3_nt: TGTGCCAGCAGCGTAGCGGGAGAGGTGGGGTACGAGCAGTACTTC
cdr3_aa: CASSVAGEVGYEQYF